These 5 T cell receptor beta chains were sequenced from one sample in a study of Graves' ophthalmopathy and Graves' hyperthyroidism. Amplification of the TCR beta CDR3 regions used RNA transcripts (as template). HTBI primers served in a first-round RT-PCR, which a second-round multiplex PCR followed. TCRdb reprocessed the multiplex PCR reads with MiXCR, giving one entry per CDR3 protein. The sample lists almost 750,000 distinct CDR3 sequences; 40% were seen once. The sample was peripheral blood. The receptors stem from an adult man with Graves' ophthalmopathy.

The chain combines TRBV19 with TRBJ2-7, with TRBD1 matching 9 bases. The V and J ends lost 9 bases and 4 bases, in that order; junction bases with no gene match: 16. The CDR3 runs 16 residues. Germline V gene lookup returns CDR1 LNHDA and CDR2 SQIVND (reference sequence). CDR3 DNA sequence: TGTGCCAGCAGGAAAACCGGGACAGGGAGGGTGTACGAGCAGTACTTC. Translation: CASRKTGTGRVYEQYF.

This clonotype appeared a few times. The rearrangement joins TRBV12-3 or TRBV12-4 to TRBJ1-5; D possibly corresponds to TRBD1 (5 bases). V was clipped by 3 bases and J by 5 bases, with 17 bases between them. CDR3 length equals 16 residues. The CDR3 spells CASSFDSVLSHQPQHF. Here the CDR3 DNA reads TGTGCCAGCAGTTTCGACAGTGTCCTTTCTCATCAGCCCCAGCATTTT.

V is TRBV20-1 and J is TRBJ1-2; D unresolved. Germline CDR1 and CDR2: DFQATT and SNEGSKA (reference sequence). The CDR3 has 15 residues. The ends were cut back, 5 bases at V and 4 bases at J, with 20 bases in the middle. The CDR3 reads CSAPPASGPSYGYTF. The DNA for the CDR3 is TGCAGTGCTCCCCCTGCTAGCGGTCCCTCCTATGGCTACACCTTC.

V usage is TRBV7-9 and J usage is TRBJ2-7; the D gene is possibly TRBD2 (6 bases). CDR1 is SEHNR and CDR2 is FQNEAQ in the germline V gene (reference sequence). This CDR3 has 14 residues. Trimming pared 6 bases from V and 3 bases from J, leaving 15 bases between. CDR3 in amino acids: CASSYTSRNYEQYV. As DNA, the CDR3 is TGTGCCAGCAGTTACACTAGCCGGAACTACGAGCAGTACGTC.

The chain couples TRBV6-6 to TRBJ1-4, with TRBD1 matching over 9 bases. Trimming took 5 bases from V and 8 from J; bases not matched to a gene: 9. The CDR3 totals 15 residues. Germline lookup yields CDR1 MNHNY and CDR2 SVGAGI (reference sequence). The DNA for the CDR3 is TGTGCCAGCAGTGTCCCGGGACAGGGCGGAGAAAAACTGTTTTTT. Its protein is CASSVPGQGGEKLFF.